One and the same sample provided the 26 T cell receptor beta chains below, sequenced in a study of lymphopenia after photon versus proton radiotherapy. Assay used: immunoSEQ multiplex PCR; TCRdb lists only in-frame clones, some missing. This table holds under 30,000 clones, 87% found once. The sample here was peripheral blood, taken from a patient treated with proton-based radiotherapy. All receptors come from a woman aged 55-70 years with cholangiocarcinoma. Some clones in this sample may be carry-over from other donors' samples.

The chain recombines TRBV5-1 with TRBJ2-3, with 10 bases aligning to TRBD2. The V segment lost 4 bases and the J segment 4 bases; nucleotides outside the gene matches: 9. Germline V gene data show CDR1 as SGHRS and CDR2 as YFSETQ. This CDR3 is 16 amino acids long. For the CDR3, the DNA is TGCGCCAGCAGCAAAGGAGCGGGGGGGCCCGCAGATACGCAGTATTTT. This gives the protein CASSKGAGGPADTQYF. Full variable domain (outside the CDR3, taken from reference TRBV5-1 and TRBJ2-3): KAGVTQTPRYLIKTRGQQVTLSCSPISGHRSVSWYQQTPGQGLQFLFEYFSETQRNKGNFPGRFSGRQFSNSRSEMNVSTLELGDSALYLCASSKGAGGPADTQYFGPGTRLTVL.

V is TRBV4-1 and J is TRBJ1-6; no reliable D call. CDR1 is MGHRA, CDR2 YSYEKL, per germline. The CDR3 has 17 residues. Trimming removed 0 bases at V and 7 bases at J, with 16 bases between. For the CDR3, the DNA is TGCGCCAGCAGCCAAGATCATGCGGACTGGGGAAATTCACCCCTCCACTTT. Translation: CASSQDHADWGNSPLHF.

The J gene is TRBJ1-1, the V gene TRBV7-2, with a possible D match to TRBD1 (6 bases). CDR3 size: 15 residues. Trimming shortened V by 1 base and J by 10 bases, and 19 bases separated the two germline ends. Looked up from germline, CDR1 is SGHTA and CDR2 is FQGNSA. The CDR3 here is CASSLVMGALEGAFF. The DNA of the CDR3 is TGTGCCAGCAGCTTAGTGATGGGGGCCCTTGAGGGAGCTTTCTTT.

J is TRBJ1-6 and V is TRBV19; the match to TRBD1 covers 10 bases. Germline CDR1 and CDR2: LNHDA and SQIVND (reference sequence). V gave up 3 bases and J gave up 7 bases; unmatched junction bases: 6. The CDR3 consists of 16 residues. Written as DNA, the CDR3 is TGTGCCAGTAGTATGGAGACAGGGGGCCAGAATTCACCCCTCCACTTT. Protein sequence: CASSMETGGQNSPLHF.

The CDR3 DNA reads as TGCGCCAGCAGCACCCGGGCCGGGACAGGGAACACTGAAGCTTTCTTT. Translating gives CASSTRAGTGNTEAFF. The chain recombines TRBV5-1 with TRBJ1-1, with TRBD1 identical over 8 bases. The CDR3 has 16 amino acids. Germline V CDR1 and CDR2: SGHRS, YFSETQ. The V and J ends lost 4 bases and 1 base, in that order; junction bases with no gene match: 9.

This chain links TRBV18 with TRBJ2-5; 10 positions match TRBD1. The end of the DNA aligns better with TRBJ2-7, so the J call may be wrong. CDR1 and CDR2 (germline): KGHSH, LQKENI. The CDR3 consists of 14 residues. CDR3 bases: TGTGCCAGCTCACCAGGGACAGGGGTCTACGAGCAGTACTTC. Amino acid sequence: CASSPGTGVYEQYF.

The chain couples TRBV5-6 to TRBJ1-2; D remains ambiguous. Looked up from germline, CDR1 is SGHDT and CDR2 is YYEEEE. The CDR3 length is 16 residues. V lost 0 bases and J 7 bases, leaving 19 bases between the germline ends. CDR3 sequence reads: CASSLEGSVASGGYTF. CDR3 coding DNA: TGTGCCAGCAGCTTGGAAGGGTCAGTCGCGAGTGGTGGCTACACCTTC.

The V call is TRBV6-1, the J call TRBJ2-2; possible D gene TRBD1, 5 bases. CDR3 length: 15 residues. With 10 bases removed from V and 0 bases from J, the gap between germline ends came to 15 bases. CDR1 and CDR2 (germline): MNHNS, SASEGT. The CDR3 region is CATEYWGANTGELFF. The DNA for the CDR3 is TGTGCCACCGAGTATTGGGGCGCGAACACCGGGGAGCTGTTTTTT.

The chain is built from TRBV29-1 and TRBJ1-2; D call uncertain. Trimming pared 6 bases from V and 1 base from J, leaving 15 bases between. CDR1 is SQVTM, CDR2 ANQGSEA, per germline. There are 14 residues in the CDR3. For the CDR3, the DNA is TGCAGCGTACAGAAGGCAGGTATTAACTATGGCTACACCTTC. Its translation is CSVQKAGINYGYTF.

The gene calls are TRBV6-6 and TRBJ2-5; D gene uncertain. The CDR3 consists of 16 residues. From germline, CDR1 is MNHNY and CDR2 SVGAGI (reference sequence). Trimming took off 3 bases at V and 2 bases at J, with 16 bases between the two ends. The CDR3 here is CASSYEASPRQETQYF. The CDR3, as DNA: TGTGCCAGCAGTTATGAAGCCTCCCCCAGGCAAGAGACCCAGTACTTC.

This CDR3 reads CASSPGHSYNEQFF. Here the CDR3 DNA reads TGTGCCAGCTCACCTGGACACTCCTACAATGAGCAGTTCTTC. V gene TRBV18 combines with J gene TRBJ2-1; D perhaps matches TRBD1 (5 bases). Looked up from germline, CDR1 is KGHSH and CDR2 is LQKENI. The V gene lost 3 bases and the J gene lost 0 bases, with 6 bases spanning the gap. The length of the CDR3 is 14 residues.

A few counts support this clone. The J gene is TRBJ2-5, the V gene TRBV9; the D gene could be TRBD1 or TRBD2 (5 bases each). Germline CDR1 SGDLS, CDR2 YYNGEE. The CDR3 is 15 amino acids. The germline V and J ends were trimmed by 3 bases and 5 bases, with 17 bases remaining between them. Here the CDR3 DNA reads TGTGCCAGCAGCGGATCGGGCCCGGGGCGGGAGACCCAGTACTTC. It encodes CASSGSGPGRETQYF. The complete variable domain, with remaining parts taken from reference TRBV9 and TRBJ2-5, reads DSGVTQTPKHLITATGQRVTLRCSPRSGDLSVYWYQQSLDQGLQFLIQYYNGEERAKGNILERFSAQQFPDLHSELNLSSLELGDSALYFCASSGSGPGRETQYFGPGTRLLVL.

The chain links TRBV7-4 to TRBJ1-5; 9 bases align to TRBD1. CDR3 size: 16 residues. Germline CDR1 and CDR2: SGHVT and SQSDAQ. Trimming took 3 bases from V and 5 from J; bases not matched to a gene: 8. In nucleotides, the CDR3 is TGTGCCAGCAGCTTTCGGGACAGGGTGGGGCATCAGCCCCAGCATTTT. It translates to CASSFRDRVGHQPQHF. The whole variable domain, remainder taken from reference TRBV7-4 and TRBJ1-5, is GAGVSQSPRYKVAKRGRDVALRCDSISGHVTLYWYRQTLGQGSEVLTYSQSDAQRDKSGRPSGRFSAERPERSVSTLKIQRTEQGDSAVYLCASSFRDRVGHQPQHFGDGTRLSIL.

The V call is TRBV7-2, the J call TRBJ1-5, with D maybe TRBD1 (5 bases). The germline V gene has CDR1 SGHTA and CDR2 FQGNSA. Trimming pared 2 bases from V and 0 bases from J, leaving 8 bases between. The CDR3 is 15 amino acids. The DNA for the CDR3 is TGTGCCAGCAGCTTAAGACAGAATAGCAATCAGCCCCAGCATTTT. Its protein is CASSLRQNSNQPQHF.

This clone was detected only a few times. J is TRBJ2-1 and V is TRBV7-6; TRBD2 agrees at 8 bases. Germline V gene lookup returns CDR1 SGHVS and CDR2 FNYEAQ. The V segment lost 5 bases and the J segment 4 bases; nucleotides outside the gene matches: 7. The CDR3 covers 15 residues. The chain's CDR3 is CASSPGGEAYNEQFF. The CDR3 nucleotides read TGTGCCAGCAGCCCGGGAGGGGAGGCTTACAATGAGCAGTTCTTC.

The chain links TRBV5-1 to TRBJ1-3, with no clear D. Trimming removed 2 bases from V and 1 base from J, with 10 bases in between. The CDR3 is made up of 15 amino acids. From germline, CDR1 is SGHRS and CDR2 YFSETQ. The DNA of the CDR3 is TGCGCCAGCAGCTTAGAGGGATCATCTGGAAACACCATATATTTT. Its translation is CASSLEGSSGNTIYF.

In the case of this clone: The same CDR3 arises from other DNA sequences in this sample as well. The chain is built from TRBV27 and TRBJ2-7, with 8 bases that match TRBD1. The CDR3 covers 14 residues. Unmatched junction bases numbered 3, after V lost 0 bases and J lost 5 bases. Germline V gives CDR1 MNHEY, CDR2 SMNVEV (reference sequence). The CDR3 spells CASSLSPGGHEQYF. The CDR3 DNA reads as TGTGCCAGCAGTTTATCTCCAGGGGGCCACGAGCAGTACTTC.

This rearrangement joins TRBV29-1 to TRBJ2-1, with 10 bases aligning to TRBD1. Germline CDR1 is SQVTM and CDR2 is ANQGSEA. CDR3 length equals 13 residues. V dropped 4 bases and J dropped 3; count of bases not matched to a gene: 0. DNA of the CDR3: TGCAGCGTTGGGACAGGGGGCTACAATGAGCAGTTCTTC. It is translated as CSVGTGGYNEQFF.

The chain couples TRBV6-5 to TRBJ2-2; 8 bases are shared with TRBD1. There are 14 residues in the CDR3. Germline CDR1 MNHEY, CDR2 SVGAGI. V was clipped by 9 bases and J by 4 bases; unmatched bases: 7. The CDR3 DNA follows: TGTGCCAGTATGACAGGGGCAGGCACCGGGGAGCTGTTTTTT. Translated: CASMTGAGTGELFF.

The chain uses TRBV28 and TRBJ1-2; 8 bases are a match to TRBD1. The CDR3 runs 15 residues. J gave up 7 bases and V 7 bases, and 14 bases lay outside the gene matches. The germline V gene has CDR1 MDHEN and CDR2 SYDVKM. CDR3: CASMPPGTGVSGYTF. CDR3 bases: TGTGCCAGCATGCCACCCGGGACAGGAGTAAGTGGCTACACCTTC.

J is TRBJ1-3 and V is TRBV6-5; weak D call: TRBD1 (6 bases). The CDR3 spans 15 residues. Germline V gene data show CDR1 as MNHEY and CDR2 as SVGAGI. The ends were cut back, 1 base at V and 4 bases at J, with 11 bases in the middle. CDR3 nucleotide sequence: TGTGCCAGCAGTTACTACCAGGGGCGAGGAAACACCATATATTTT. It codes for CASSYYQGRGNTIYF.

J is TRBJ2-1 and V is TRBV9; D is perhaps TRBD1 or TRBD2 (5 bases each). The CDR3 length is 14 residues. Germline-derived CDR1 and CDR2 are SGDLS and YYNGEE. The germline V and J ends were trimmed by 2 bases and 3 bases, with 9 bases remaining between them. CDR3 in amino acids: CASSVGTIYNEQFF. The CDR3 bases are TGTGCCAGCAGCGTCGGGACCATCTACAATGAGCAGTTCTTC.

This clone was observed once. The genes are TRBV19 and TRBJ1-3; 7 nucleotides agree with TRBD1. CDR3 length equals 18 residues. The trim removed 2 bases at V and 2 bases at J, leaving 12 bases unmatched. The germline V gene encodes CDR1 LNHDA and CDR2 SQIVND (reference sequence). The CDR3 loop is CASSIRVRGGNAGNTIYF. The CDR3 DNA is TGTGCCAGTAGTATACGCGTCAGGGGGGGTAATGCTGGAAACACCATATATTTT. The full variable domain, with the rest looked up from reference TRBV19 and TRBJ1-3, is DGGITQSPKYLFRKEGQNVTLSCEQNLNHDAMYWYRQDPGQGLRLIYYSQIVNDFQKGDIAEGYSVSREKKESFPLTVTSAQKNPTAFYLCASSIRVRGGNAGNTIYFGEGSWLTVV.

The rearrangement links TRBV5-1 to TRBJ1-1; 8 bases are a match to TRBD1. Per the germline V gene, CDR1 is SGHRS and CDR2 is YFSETQ. The CDR3 consists of 13 residues. The V segment lost 8 bases and the J segment 4 bases; nucleotides outside the gene matches: 7. CDR3 protein: CASGITGGTEAFF. The CDR3 DNA sequence: TGCGCCAGTGGTATTACAGGGGGCACTGAAGCTTTCTTT.

The V gene is TRBV18, the J gene TRBJ2-4, with a weak D call TRBD1 (5 bases). Germline values: CDR1 KGHSH, CDR2 LQKENI. CDR3 length: 13 amino acids. With 3 bases removed from V and 8 bases from J, the gap between germline ends came to 11 bases. CDR3 amino acids: CASSPTLGDIQYF. As DNA, the CDR3 is TGTGCCAGCTCACCTACCCTAGGGGACATTCAGTACTTC.

The chain employs TRBV7-3 and TRBJ1-1; perhaps TRBD1 as D (6 bases). The CDR3 covers 13 residues. Trimming removed 5 bases at V and 2 bases at J, with 9 bases between. Germline V CDR1 and CDR2: SGHTA, FQGTGA. The CDR3, as DNA: TGTGCCAGCAGCCCACAGGGCAACACTGAAGCTTTCTTT. Its translation is CASSPQGNTEAFF. The variable domain in full, completed from reference TRBV7-3 and TRBJ1-1, reads GAGVSQTPSNKVTEKGKYVELRCDPISGHTALYWYRQSLGQGPEFLIYFQGTGAADDSGLPNDRFFAVRPEGSVSTLKIQRTERGDSAVYLCASSPQGNTEAFFGQGTRLTVV.